Here is one T cell receptor (beta chain) with its context. Each CDR3 protein gets one entry after TCRdb re-called the 5' RACE reads with MiXCR. The sample has 1,800,000 or so distinct CDR3 sequences, about 32% seen once. Each donor (without exception) was a healthy Caucasian. The data were taken from a study of identical twins. The sample taken for sequencing was cord blood. The receptor was derived from a newborn girl in good health.

The CDR3 nucleotides are TGTGCCAGCAGCTCGCCCCGGGTTTTGGGTAACTATGGCTACACCTTC. Its translation is CASSSPRVLGNYGYTF. The rearrangement joins TRBV11-2 to TRBJ1-2, with D unresolved. The V end was cut by 4 bases, the J end by 1 base, with 16 bases between. The CDR3 totals 16 residues. Germline V CDR1 and CDR2: SGHAT, FQNNGV. Full variable domain (remainder filled in from reference TRBV11-2 and TRBJ1-2): EAGVAQSPRYKIIEKRQSVAFWCNPISGHATLYWYQQILGQGPKLLIQFQNNGVVDDSQLPKDRFSAERLKGVDSTLKIQPAKLEDSAVYLCASSSPRVLGNYGYTFGSGTRLTVV.